The 13 T cell receptor beta chains in this list originate from one sample, sequenced in a study of PD-1 blockade in classical Hodgkin lymphoma. Every patient had relapsed following autologous stem cell transplantation, and cohorts differed in brentuximab vedotin exposure. Clones were sequenced by immunoSEQ multiplex PCR, and TCRdb holds only the in-frame ones, with some missing. The sample shows around 20,000 clones, about four fifths of them seen only once. Sequencing was performed on peripheral blood mononuclear cells (PBMCs), taken before the second cycle of nivolumab. Every receptor here comes from a human donor with classical Hodgkin lymphoma.

The chain links TRBV27 to TRBJ2-7, with D perhaps matching TRBD1 (5 bases). This CDR3 is 15 amino acids long. Trimming pared 2 bases from V and 4 bases from J, leaving 15 bases between. Germline loops: CDR1 MNHEY, CDR2 SMNVEV (reference sequence). In nucleotides, the CDR3 is TGTGCCAGCAGTTTAAAAGGCCAGGGTGCGTACGAGCAGTACGTC. It specifies CASSLKGQGAYEQYV.

J is TRBJ2-1 and V is TRBV20-1; D gene ambiguous. Looked up from germline, CDR1 is DFQATT and CDR2 is SNEGSKA (reference sequence). CDR3 length: 11 amino acids. V was clipped by 5 bases and J by 4 bases, with 6 bases between them. The CDR3 spells CSAPAYNEQFF. CDR3 nucleotide sequence: TGCAGTGCTCCCGCATACAATGAGCAGTTCTTC.

The CDR3 DNA reads TGTGCCAGCAGCCCCAGGAGATTCCAAGAGACCCAGTACTTC. Translation: CASSPRRFQETQYF. This sequence joins TRBV7-6 and TRBJ2-5; D ambiguous. Trimming cost V 5 bases and J 1 base, with 11 bases left between them. CDR1 is SGHVS, CDR2 FNYEAQ, per germline. The CDR3 runs to 14 residues.

The chain joins TRBV21-1 to TRBJ2-4. TRBV21-1 is given as a pseudogene. The CDR3 covers 22 residues. The chain's CDR3 is CASSKRVIVWILAVLAKNIQYF. CDR3 coding DNA: TGTGCCAGCAGCAAACGAGTTATAGTTTGGATCCTGGCAGTACTAGCCAAAAACATTCAGTACTTC.

This rearrangement joins TRBV29-1 to TRBJ2-6, with 7 bases aligning to TRBD2. Per the germline V gene, CDR1 is SQVTM and CDR2 is ANQGSEA. The CDR3 runs to 14 residues. The CDR3 sequence is CSTAGGTGANVLTF. DNA of the CDR3: TGCAGTACCGCCGGGGGGACTGGGGCCAACGTCCTGACTTTC.

The chain recombines TRBV5-4 with TRBJ2-2, with 16 bases fitting TRBD2. Germline V gives CDR1 SGHNT, CDR2 YYREEE (reference sequence). CDR3 size: 17 residues. The V segment lost 3 bases and the J segment 4 bases; nucleotides outside the gene matches: 3. This CDR3 reads CASSSGTSGRATGELFF. The CDR3 DNA reads as TGTGCCAGCAGCTCCGGGACTAGCGGGAGGGCCACCGGGGAGCTGTTTTTT.

The rearrangement uses TRBV5-1 and TRBJ2-6; possibly TRBD1 or TRBD2 for D (7 bases each). The CDR3 consists of 19 residues. The germline V and J ends were trimmed by 4 bases and 0 bases, with 20 bases remaining between them. CDR1 is SGHRS, CDR2 YFSETQ, per germline. In DNA, the CDR3 is TGCGCCAGCAGCCCCTGGGGGGGACAGTCAAGCTCTGGGGCCAACGTCCTGACTTTC. It translates to CASSPWGGQSSSGANVLTF.

The chain uses TRBV10-3 and TRBJ2-3; 13 bases align to TRBD2. After removal of 0 bases from V and 4 bases from J, the junction contained 7 bases not matched to a gene. The CDR3 has 18 amino acids. In germline, CDR1 is ENHRY, CDR2 SYGVKD. CDR3 coding DNA: TGTGCCATCAGTGAGTCAACTAGCGGGAGGGGTTGGCCAGATACGCAGTATTTT. This codes for CAISESTSGRGWPDTQYF.

This chain's CDR3 is CASSLDGYNEQFF. As DNA, the CDR3 is TGCGCCAGCAGCTTGGACGGATACAATGAGCAGTTCTTC. The V call is TRBV5-1, the J call TRBJ2-1; D remains ambiguous. This CDR3 is built from 13 residues. The V gene lost 0 bases and the J gene lost 4 bases, with 5 bases spanning the gap. Looked up from germline, CDR1 is SGHRS and CDR2 is YFSETQ.

A note on this clone: Germline and junction disagree at one end, which may indicate a read error. The rearrangement uses TRBV7-7 and TRBJ2-5; 14 nucleotides match TRBD2. The CDR3 sequence is 15 residues long. Per the germline V gene, CDR1 is SSHAT and CDR2 is FNYEAQ (reference sequence). This chain's CDR3 is CASSSTSGREETQYF. Written as DNA, the CDR3 is TGTGCTAGCAGCTCGACTAGCGGGAGGGAGGAGACCCAGTACTTC.

The chain combines TRBV9 with TRBJ2-5; 8 bases are shared with TRBD1. The CDR3 length is 14 residues. V lost 2 bases to trimming and J lost 1 base; unmatched junction nucleotides: 1. Germline-derived CDR1 and CDR2 are SGDLS and YYNGEE. The DNA for the CDR3 is TGTGCCAGCAGCGTCGGGACAGGCCAAGAGACCCAGTACTTC. Protein sequence: CASSVGTGQETQYF. Variable domain in full (rest from reference TRBV9 and TRBJ2-5): DSGVTQTPKHLITATGQRVTLRCSPRSGDLSVYWYQQSLDQGLQFLIQYYNGEERAKGNILERFSAQQFPDLHSELNLSSLELGDSALYFCASSVGTGQETQYFGPGTRLLVL.

V usage is TRBV28 and J usage is TRBJ2-1; no clear D. The CDR3 contains 11 residues. V was shortened by 8 bases and J by 10 bases, with 12 bases between the two germline ends. Germline V gene lookup returns CDR1 MDHEN and CDR2 SYDVKM. CDR3 residues: CASELGREQFF. The CDR3 DNA reads as TGTGCCAGCGAGTTGGGCAGGGAGCAGTTCTTC.

The chain's CDR3 is CASSLRDYEQYV. As DNA, the CDR3 is TGTGCCAGCAGCTTAAGAGACTACGAGCAGTACGTC. V gene TRBV28 combines with J gene TRBJ2-7; D is unclear. CDR1 is MDHEN and CDR2 is SYDVKM in the germline V gene. The CDR3 consists of 12 residues. V was pared by 6 bases and J by 3 bases, with 9 bases between.